This T cell receptor (beta chain) was sequenced for a study of identical twins. General observations from the study: There was an excess of low generation probability in the out-of-frame alpha sequences that twins shared. Models underestimated how often monozygotic twins shared out-of-frame TCR alpha.

A universal primer binding site was introduced by template switching. The final cDNA contained unique molecular identifiers. MiXCR, applied by TCRdb to the 5' RACE reads, yields one record per CDR3 protein. The data contain 200,000 to 300,000 distinct CDR3 sequences, over 9.5% of them singletons. As regards this clonotype: What it binds is not known.

Between the trimmed V and J ends, which lost 3 bases and 1 base, there was a span of 9 bases. Germline CDR1 and CDR2: DFQATT and SNEGSKA (reference sequence). There are 14 residues in the CDR3. V and J are TRBV20-1 and TRBJ2-2; unclear D gene. This TCR was recovered from a man aged 45-65 years in good health. Source material: memory T cells sorted from blood. CDR3: CSARPTRNTGELFF. In DNA, the CDR3 is TGCAGTGCTAGGCCCACACGGAACACCGGGGAGCTGTTTTTT.